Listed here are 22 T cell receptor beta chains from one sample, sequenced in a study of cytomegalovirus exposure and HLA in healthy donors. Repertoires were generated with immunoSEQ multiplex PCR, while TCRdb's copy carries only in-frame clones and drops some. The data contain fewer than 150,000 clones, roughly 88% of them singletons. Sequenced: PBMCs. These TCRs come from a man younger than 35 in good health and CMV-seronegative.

The CDR3 sequence is CASSLGQGALYTEAFF. The CDR3 nucleotides are TGCGCCAGCAGCCTCGGACAGGGGGCTTTGTACACTGAAGCTTTCTTT. The chain has TRBV4-1 and TRBJ1-1, with TRBD1 matching over 11 bases. The CDR3 contains 16 residues. Trimming at V came to 4 bases and at J to 3 bases, leaving 7 bases not matched to a gene. The germline CDR1 and CDR2 sequences are MGHRA and YSYEKL.

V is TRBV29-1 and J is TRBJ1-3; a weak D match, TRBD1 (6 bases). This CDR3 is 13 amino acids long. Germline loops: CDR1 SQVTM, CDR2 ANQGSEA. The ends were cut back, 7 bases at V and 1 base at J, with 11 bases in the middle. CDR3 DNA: TGCAGCGCCGAAGGGGGTTCTGGAAACACCATATATTTT. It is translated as CSAEGGSGNTIYF.

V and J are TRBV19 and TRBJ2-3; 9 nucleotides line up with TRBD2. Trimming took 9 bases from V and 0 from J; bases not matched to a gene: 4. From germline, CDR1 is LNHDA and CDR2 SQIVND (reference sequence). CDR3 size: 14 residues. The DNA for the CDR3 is TGTGCCAGCCGACTAGCGGCGAGCACAGATACGCAGTATTTT. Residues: CASRLAASTDTQYF.

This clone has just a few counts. The CDR3 region has the DNA TGTGCCAGCAGTGTTGACAGGGCCAATCAGCCCCAGCATTTT. Residues: CASSVDRANQPQHF. The chain uses TRBV2 and TRBJ1-5; 7 bases agree with TRBD1. Germline loops: CDR1 SNHLY, CDR2 FYNNEI. CDR3 length: 14 residues. J gave up 3 bases and V 4 bases, and 3 bases lay outside the gene matches.

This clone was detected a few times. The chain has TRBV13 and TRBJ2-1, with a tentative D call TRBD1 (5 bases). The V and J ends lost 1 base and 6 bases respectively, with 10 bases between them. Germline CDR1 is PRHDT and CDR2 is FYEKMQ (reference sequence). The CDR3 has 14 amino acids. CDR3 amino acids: CASSLEYRFNEQFF. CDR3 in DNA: TGTGCCAGCAGCTTAGAGTACAGGTTCAATGAGCAGTTCTTC.

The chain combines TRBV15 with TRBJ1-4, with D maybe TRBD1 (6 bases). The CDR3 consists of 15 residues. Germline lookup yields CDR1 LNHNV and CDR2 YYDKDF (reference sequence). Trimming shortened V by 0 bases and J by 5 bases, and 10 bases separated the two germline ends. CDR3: CATSRDRGANEKLFF. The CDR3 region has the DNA TGTGCCACCAGCAGAGATCGGGGGGCGAATGAAAAACTGTTTTTT.

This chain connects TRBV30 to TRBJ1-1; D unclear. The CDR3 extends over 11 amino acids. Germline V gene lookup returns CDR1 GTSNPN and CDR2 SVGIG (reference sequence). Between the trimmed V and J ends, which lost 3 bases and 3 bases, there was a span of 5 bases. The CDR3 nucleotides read TGTGCCTGGAGGGAGGACACTGAAGCTTTCTTT. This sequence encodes CAWREDTEAFF.

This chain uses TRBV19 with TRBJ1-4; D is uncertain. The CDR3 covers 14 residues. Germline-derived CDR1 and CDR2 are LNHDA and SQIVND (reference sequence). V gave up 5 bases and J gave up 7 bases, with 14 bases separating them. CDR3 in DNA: TGTGCCAGTAGTGTCGGGGTCGGGAGTGAAAAACTGTTTTTT. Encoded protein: CASSVGVGSEKLFF.

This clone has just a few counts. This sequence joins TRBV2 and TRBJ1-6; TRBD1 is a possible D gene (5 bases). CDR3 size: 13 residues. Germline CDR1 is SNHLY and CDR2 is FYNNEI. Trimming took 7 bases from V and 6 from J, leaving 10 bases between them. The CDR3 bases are TGTGCCAGCAATCCCAGGGTTAATTCACCCCTCCACTTT. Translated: CASNPRVNSPLHF.

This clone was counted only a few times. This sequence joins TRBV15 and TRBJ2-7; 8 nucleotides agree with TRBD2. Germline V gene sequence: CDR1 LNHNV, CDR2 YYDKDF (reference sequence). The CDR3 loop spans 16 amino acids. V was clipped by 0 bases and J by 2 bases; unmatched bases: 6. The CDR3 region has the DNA TGTGCCACCAGCAGAGAACCGGGACTAGTGGCCTACGAGCAGTACTTC. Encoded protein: CATSREPGLVAYEQYF.

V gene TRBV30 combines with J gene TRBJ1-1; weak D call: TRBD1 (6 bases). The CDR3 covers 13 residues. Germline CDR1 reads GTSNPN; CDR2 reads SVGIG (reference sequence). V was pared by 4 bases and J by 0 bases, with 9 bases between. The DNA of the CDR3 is TGTGCCTGGACCCGGACAGTGAACACTGAAGCTTTCTTT. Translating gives CAWTRTVNTEAFF.

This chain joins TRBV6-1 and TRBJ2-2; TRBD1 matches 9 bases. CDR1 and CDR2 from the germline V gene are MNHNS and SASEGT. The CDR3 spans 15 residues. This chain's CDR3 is CGTGGPGANTGELFF. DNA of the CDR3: TGTGGAACAGGGGGCCCCGGGGCGAACACCGGGGAGCTGTTTTTT.

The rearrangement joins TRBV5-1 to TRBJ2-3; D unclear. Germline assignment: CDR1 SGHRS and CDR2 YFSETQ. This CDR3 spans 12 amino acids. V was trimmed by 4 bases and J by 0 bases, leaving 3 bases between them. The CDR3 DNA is TGCGCCAGCAGCCCTAGCACAGATACGCAGTATTTT. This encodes CASSPSTDTQYF.

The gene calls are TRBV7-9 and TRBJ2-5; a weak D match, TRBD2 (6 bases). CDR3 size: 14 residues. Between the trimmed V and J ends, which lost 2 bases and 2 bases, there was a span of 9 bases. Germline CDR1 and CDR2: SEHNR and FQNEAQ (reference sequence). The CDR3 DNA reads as TGTGCCAGCAGCTTAAGTCGGGAGCAAGAGACCCAGTACTTC. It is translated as CASSLSREQETQYF. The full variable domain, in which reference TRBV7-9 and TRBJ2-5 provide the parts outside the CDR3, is DTGVSQNPRHKITKRGQNVTFRCDPISEHNRLYWYRQTLGQGPEFLTYFQNEAQLEKSRLLSDRFSAERPKGSFSTLEIQRTEQGDSAMYLCASSLSREQETQYFGPGTRLLVL.

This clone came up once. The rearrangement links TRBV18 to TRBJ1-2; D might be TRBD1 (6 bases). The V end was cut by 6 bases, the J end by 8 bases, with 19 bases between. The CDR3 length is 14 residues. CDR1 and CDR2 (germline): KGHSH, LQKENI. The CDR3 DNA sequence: TGTGCCAGCTCGCGTGGAACAGGGAACTCGGGCTACACCTTC. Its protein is CASSRGTGNSGYTF.

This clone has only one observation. The CDR3 region is CAWEDRGRGYTF. For the CDR3, the DNA is TGTGCCTGGGAGGACAGGGGGCGAGGCTACACCTTC. The rearrangement uses TRBV30 and TRBJ1-2; 11 nucleotides match TRBD1. From germline, CDR1 is GTSNPN and CDR2 SVGIG (reference sequence). After removal of 5 bases from V and 8 bases from J, the junction contained 4 bases not matched to a gene. The CDR3 covers 12 residues.

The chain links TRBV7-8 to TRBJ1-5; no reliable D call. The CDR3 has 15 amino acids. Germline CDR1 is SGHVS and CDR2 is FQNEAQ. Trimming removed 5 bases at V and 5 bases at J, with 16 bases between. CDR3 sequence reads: CASSERLGFDQPQHF. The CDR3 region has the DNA TGTGCCAGCAGCGAAAGGCTCGGGTTCGATCAGCCCCAGCATTTT.

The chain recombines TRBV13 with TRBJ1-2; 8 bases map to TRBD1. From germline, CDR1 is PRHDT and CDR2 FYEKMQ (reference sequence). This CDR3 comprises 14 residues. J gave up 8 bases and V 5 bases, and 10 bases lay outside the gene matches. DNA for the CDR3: TGTGCCAGCAGCCGCACACAGGGGGAATCAGGCTACACCTTC. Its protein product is CASSRTQGESGYTF.

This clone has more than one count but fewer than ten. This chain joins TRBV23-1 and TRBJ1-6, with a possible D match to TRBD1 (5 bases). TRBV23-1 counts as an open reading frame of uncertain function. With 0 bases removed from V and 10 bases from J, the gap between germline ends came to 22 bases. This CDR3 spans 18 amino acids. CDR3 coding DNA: TGCGCCAGCAGTCAATCTCGGTACCGGGACTCTCCCCCCTCACCCCTCCACTTT. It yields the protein CASSQSRYRDSPPSPLHF.

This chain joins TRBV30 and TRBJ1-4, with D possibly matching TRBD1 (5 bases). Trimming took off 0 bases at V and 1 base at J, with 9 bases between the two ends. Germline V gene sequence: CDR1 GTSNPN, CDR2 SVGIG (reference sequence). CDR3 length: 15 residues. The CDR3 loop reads CAWSVLGGTNEKLFF. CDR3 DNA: TGTGCCTGGAGTGTACTGGGGGGAACTAATGAAAAACTGTTTTTT. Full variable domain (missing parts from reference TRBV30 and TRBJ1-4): SQTIHQWPATLVQPVGSPLSLECTVEGTSNPNLYWYRQAAGRGLQLLFYSVGIGQISSEVPQNLSASRPQDRQFILSSKKLLLSDSGFYLCAWSVLGGTNEKLFFGSGTQLSVL.

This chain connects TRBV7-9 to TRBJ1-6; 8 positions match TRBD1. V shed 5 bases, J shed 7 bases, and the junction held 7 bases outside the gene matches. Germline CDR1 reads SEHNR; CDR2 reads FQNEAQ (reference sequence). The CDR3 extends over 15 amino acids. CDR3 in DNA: TGTGCCAGCAGCCCCGACAGGGGACGAAATTCACCCCTCCACTTT. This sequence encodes CASSPDRGRNSPLHF.

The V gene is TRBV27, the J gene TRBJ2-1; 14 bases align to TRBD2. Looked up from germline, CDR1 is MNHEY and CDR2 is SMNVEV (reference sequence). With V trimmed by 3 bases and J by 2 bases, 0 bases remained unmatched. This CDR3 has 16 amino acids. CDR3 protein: CASSLTSGGAYNEQFF. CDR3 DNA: TGTGCCAGCAGTTTGACTAGCGGGGGGGCCTACAATGAGCAGTTCTTC.